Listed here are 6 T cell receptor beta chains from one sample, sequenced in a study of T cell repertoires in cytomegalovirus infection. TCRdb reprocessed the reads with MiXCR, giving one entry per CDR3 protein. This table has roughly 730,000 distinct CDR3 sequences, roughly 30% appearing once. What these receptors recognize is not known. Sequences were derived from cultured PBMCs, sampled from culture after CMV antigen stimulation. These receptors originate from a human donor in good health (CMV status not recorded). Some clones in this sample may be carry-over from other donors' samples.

CDR3 sequence reads: CASSLLRLYEQYF. The CDR3 DNA reads TGTGCCAGCAGCCTCCTTCGATTATACGAGCAGTACTTC. The chain uses TRBV7-2 and TRBJ2-7; D not resolved. The CDR3 has 13 residues. Trimming cost V 5 bases and J 4 bases, with 12 bases left between them. Germline V CDR1 and CDR2: SGHTA, FQGNSA.

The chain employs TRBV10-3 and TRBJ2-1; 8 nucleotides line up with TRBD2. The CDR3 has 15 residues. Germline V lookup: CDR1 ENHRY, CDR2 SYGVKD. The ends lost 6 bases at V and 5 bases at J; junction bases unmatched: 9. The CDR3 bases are TGTGCCATCAGCGCAACGGGGGGGCGTGACAATGAGCAGTTCTTC. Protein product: CAISATGGRDNEQFF.

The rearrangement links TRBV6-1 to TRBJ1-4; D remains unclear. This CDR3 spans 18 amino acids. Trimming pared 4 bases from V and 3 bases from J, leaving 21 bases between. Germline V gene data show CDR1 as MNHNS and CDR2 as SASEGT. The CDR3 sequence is CASSGPDYGYRPNEKLFF. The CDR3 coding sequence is TGTGCCAGCAGTGGACCCGATTATGGGTACAGACCTAATGAAAAACTGTTTTTT.

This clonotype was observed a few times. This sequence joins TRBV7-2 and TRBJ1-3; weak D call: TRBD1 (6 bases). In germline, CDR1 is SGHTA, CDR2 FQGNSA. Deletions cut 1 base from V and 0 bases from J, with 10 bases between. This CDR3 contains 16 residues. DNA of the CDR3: TGTGCCAGCAGCTTAGTTGGGGGCCGCTCTGGAAACACCATATATTTT. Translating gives CASSLVGGRSGNTIYF.

CDR3 coding DNA: TGTGCCAGCAGCCCTACCGGGACTTTCGGAGATACGCAGTATTTT. This translates into CASSPTGTFGDTQYF. J is TRBJ2-3 and V is TRBV6-1; D perhaps matches TRBD2 (6 bases). CDR1 and CDR2 (germline): MNHNS, SASEGT. This CDR3 has 15 amino acids. V was trimmed by 6 bases and J by 5 bases, leaving 18 bases between them.

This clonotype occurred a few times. The CDR3 bases are TGCAGTGCTAGAATCCCGGGACTACCTTCCTACGAGCAGTACTTC. It is translated as CSARIPGLPSYEQYF. This chain connects TRBV20-1 to TRBJ2-7; 7 nucleotides line up with TRBD2. V shed 2 bases and J 1 base; nucleotides not matched to a gene: 8. In germline, CDR1 is DFQATT, CDR2 SNEGSKA (reference sequence). The CDR3 spans 15 residues.